A selection of T cell receptor beta chains follows, all from one sample in a study of CD4 T cells in relation to SARS-CoV-2 and coronaviruses. TCRdb's table, derived via immunoSEQ multiplex PCR, lists solely in-frame clones and lacks some. The repertoire holds about 41,000 clones, with about four fifths as singletons. Their target antigens are unknown. The material sequenced was naive CD4+ T cells from PBMCs, cultured in vitro. The receptors stem from an adult with COVID-19. CDR3s include the opening cysteine and the closing phenylalanine or tryptophan. Fields, in order: J gene, clone size, D gene, V gene, CDR3 DNA, CDR3 protein. The D gene is left open where the match is weak. Some rows have no size entry. The others give once, few or many, or a class for an expanded clone.

>TRBJ2-1|once|TRBD2|TRBV13
TGTGCCAGCAGCCTCGTCGGTCGGCGGGAGCAAAACAATGAGCAGTTCTTC
CASSLVGRREQNNEQFF
>TRBJ2-3|.|TRBD1|TRBV9
TGTGCCAGCAGCGACCGACAGGGGAGGACAGATACGCAGTATTTT
CASSDRQGRTDTQYF
>TRBJ1-5|few|.|TRBV9
TGTGCCAGCAGCGTAGGAGAGGGGGTCAGCAATCAGCCCCAGCATTTT
CASSVGEGVSNQPQHF
>TRBJ1-3|.|.|TRBV4-1
TGCGCCAGCAGCTTTCTCCTGGGCTCTGGAAACACCATATATTTT
CASSFLLGSGNTIYF
>TRBJ2-1|once|.|TRBV9
TGTGCCAGCAGCGTAGCGGCGGGGATTTTTGTGAATGAGCAGTTCTTC
CASSVAAGIFVNEQFF
>TRBJ1-2|.|.|TRBV6-2/TRBV6-3
TGTGCCAGCAGTTACTTTTACGGGGGGCTCGGCTACACCTTC
CASSYFYGGLGYTF
>TRBJ2-1|.|TRBD1|TRBV18
TGTGCCAGCTCACCCAACGGACAGGGATCGGTAGATGAGCAGTTCTTC
CASSPNGQGSVDEQFF
>TRBJ1-1|.|.|TRBV13
TGTGCCAGCAGCAGGATCAGAAACACTGAAGCTTTCTTT
CASSRIRNTEAFF
>TRBJ1-6|.|.|TRBV6-4
TGTGCCAGGGAGGGCTTTTTTCCGGGAGTTTATAATTCACCCCTCCACTTT
CAREGFFPGVYNSPLHF
>TRBJ2-7|.|.|TRBV11-2
TGTGCCAGCAGCCCCCCCGGGGTAGGGCAGGACGAGCAGTACTTC
CASSPPGVGQDEQYF
>TRBJ2-1|few|TRBD1|TRBV5-1
TGCGCCAGCAGCCACCTGACAGGGAACGTGGATGAGCAGTTCTTC
CASSHLTGNVDEQFF
>TRBJ2-7|.|.|TRBV18
TGTGCCAGCTCCAGGGTGCCGGGACCCTACGAGCAGTACTTC
CASSRVPGPYEQYF
>TRBJ2-7|.|.|TRBV7-9
TGTGCCAGCAGCTTAGGACAGGCTCTCAACGAGCAGTACTTC
CASSLGQALNEQYF
>TRBJ2-1|.|TRBD2|TRBV5-1
TGCGCCAGCAAGCGGGAGGATGAGCAGTTCTTC
CASKREDEQFF
>TRBJ2-7|once|TRBD1|TRBV6-5
TGTGCCAGCAGTCGGGACAGGGGTTCGAAGAACGAGCAGTACTTC
CASSRDRGSKNEQYF
>TRBJ2-5|.|.|TRBV5-4
TGTGCCAGCAGCTCGACAGGAGAGACCCAGTACTTC
CASSSTGETQYF
>TRBJ2-1|few|TRBD2|TRBV20-1
TGCAGTGCTAGACTGAGGGAGGGCCGGATCTTC
CSARLREGRIF
>TRBJ2-7|.|TRBD2|TRBV30
TGTGCCTGGAGTGTCGGACAGATCCCGGGACTAGCGGTAGAAGGCTACGAGCAGTACTTC
CAWSVGQIPGLAVEGYEQYF
>TRBJ1-4|.|TRBD1|TRBV19
TGTGCCAGTAGGATGACAGGGCCCTTCACGAAGGCAACTAATGAAAAACTGTTTTTT
CASRMTGPFTKATNEKLFF
>TRBJ2-1|.|.|TRBV11-3
TGTGCCAGCAGCCCGGGCTACGGGAGTTACAATGAGCAGTTCTTC
CASSPGYGSYNEQFF
>TRBJ2-1|.|TRBD2|TRBV19
TGTGCCAGTTCCTCTAGCGGGAGCTCCTACAATGAGCAGTTCTTC
CASSSSGSSYNEQFF
>TRBJ2-7|.|TRBD1|TRBV5-4
TGTGCTAGCAGCTTAAGGCAGGGGGCGACCTACGAGCAGTACTTC
CASSLRQGATYEQYF
>TRBJ2-2|.|.|TRBV4-1
TGCGCCAGCAGCCCCGTGGGGCAATCCACCGGGGAGCTGTTTTTT
CASSPVGQSTGELFF
>TRBJ2-3|.|TRBD2|TRBV9
TGTGCCAGCAGCGCCCTCGGCGGGAGACCCGCAGATACGCAGTATTTT
CASSALGGRPADTQYF
>TRBJ2-5|.|TRBD2|TRBV27
TGTGCCAGCAGTTTAGGACTAGCAGGGGAGACCCAGTACTTC
CASSLGLAGETQYF
>TRBJ2-4|.|.|TRBV15
TGTGCCACCAGCAGAGAGCGGCAAAACATTCAGTACTTC
CATSRERQNIQYF
>TRBJ2-1|few|TRBD2|TRBV7-3
TGTGCCAGCAGCTTAGGACTAGCGGGAGCCATTGAGCAGTTCTTC
CASSLGLAGAIEQFF
>TRBJ2-1|.|TRBD2|TRBV18
TGTGCCAGCTCACCCATCTCGGGAGGGCCCCCCTACAATGAGCAGTTCTTC
CASSPISGGPPYNEQFF
>TRBJ2-7|.|.|TRBV11-3
TGTGCCAGCAGCTTAAATCAAATTGGGGAGCAGTACTTC
CASSLNQIGEQYF
>TRBJ2-7|.|.|TRBV5-4
TGTGCCAGCAGTCGTGTCGGGGCGGAGCAGTACTTC
CASSRVGAEQYF
>TRBJ1-1|.|.|TRBV6-1
TGTGCCAGCAGTGAGACAGGACAAAACACTGAAGCTTTCTTT
CASSETGQNTEAFF
>TRBJ1-2|.|TRBD1|TRBV28
TGTGCCAGCATGCAGGGGGCAAATGGCTACACCTTC
CASMQGANGYTF
>TRBJ2-7|.|TRBD1|TRBV28
TGTGCCAGCAGTCTCGGACAGGGTGGCGAGCAGTACTTC
CASSLGQGGEQYF
>TRBJ2-1|.|.|TRBV7-9
TGTGCCAGCAGCCCAGGAGGGATTCGATCCTACAATGAGCAGTTCTTC
CASSPGGIRSYNEQFF
>TRBJ2-7|.|TRBD2|TRBV7-2
TGTGCCAGCAGCTCGGGACTAGCGGGGGTCGAGCAGTACTTC
CASSSGLAGVEQYF
>TRBJ2-7|few|.|TRBV7-6
TGTGCCAGCAGCTTAGTTTGGGGTCCTTCCTACGAGCAGTACTTC
CASSLVWGPSYEQYF
>TRBJ2-1|.|.|TRBV5-4
TGTGCCAGCAGCGCGACTAGTGGCTCCTACAATGAGCAGTTCTTC
CASSATSGSYNEQFF
>TRBJ1-1|.|TRBD1|TRBV4-1
TGCGCCAGCAGCCAAGAAAGGGGGCGCGGGGAGAACACTGAAGCTTTCTTT
CASSQERGRGENTEAFF
>TRBJ2-5|.|.|TRBV28
TGTGCCAGCAGTTCCATGAGGGCCAGCGGAAGCCAAGAGACCCAGTACTTC
CASSSMRASGSQETQYF
>TRBJ2-5|.|.|TRBV20-1
TGCAGTGCTAGTTCCAGGGGAGGGATTTACCAAGAGACCCAGTACTTC
CSASSRGGIYQETQYF
>TRBJ1-1|.|.|TRBV30
TGTGCCTGGACCCGACATAGGAACACTGAAGCTTTCTTT
CAWTRHRNTEAFF
>TRBJ2-3|.|.|TRBV6-4
TGTGCCAGCAGTGAAATAGCGGCTAGCACAGATACGCAGTATTTT
CASSEIAASTDTQYF
>TRBJ2-7|.|TRBD1|TRBV19
TGTGCCAGTAGTCCTCAGGGGGCGGCCTACGAGCAGTACTTC
CASSPQGAAYEQYF
>TRBJ2-7|few|.|TRBV7-9
TGTGCCAGCAGCCGCGTGGACACGACCGAGCAGTACTTC
CASSRVDTTEQYF
>TRBJ2-1|.|.|TRBV24-1
TGTGCCACAGAAGCCACATCCTACAATGAGCAGTTCTTC
CATEATSYNEQFF